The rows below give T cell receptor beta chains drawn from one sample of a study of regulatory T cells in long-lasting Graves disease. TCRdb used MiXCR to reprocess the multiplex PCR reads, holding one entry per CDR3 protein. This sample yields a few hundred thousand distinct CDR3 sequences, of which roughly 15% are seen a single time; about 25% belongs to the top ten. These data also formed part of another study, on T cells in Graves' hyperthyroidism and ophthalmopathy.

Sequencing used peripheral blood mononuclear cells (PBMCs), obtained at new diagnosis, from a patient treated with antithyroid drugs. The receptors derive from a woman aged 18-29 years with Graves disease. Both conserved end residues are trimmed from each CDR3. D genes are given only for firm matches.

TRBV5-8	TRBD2	ASSLQRDLLYNEQF
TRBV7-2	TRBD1	ASSFTGGNTEAF
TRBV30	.	AWNSIGGTGELF
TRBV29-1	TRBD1	SVVPWTGGRTYNEQF
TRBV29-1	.	SVHPGPNTEAF
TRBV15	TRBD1	ATSRASQGARQETQY
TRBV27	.	ASSFGDSITDTQY
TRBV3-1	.	ASSQSSDEQY
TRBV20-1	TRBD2	SAQGTSGIRNEQF
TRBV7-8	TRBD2	ASSSFRFPGTSGRGGTQY
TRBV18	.	ASSPLPTYEQY
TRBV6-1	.	AGSELRQNTEAF
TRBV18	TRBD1	ASSPDRSSYEQY
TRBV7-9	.	ASSLVAGTYNEQF
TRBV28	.	ASSLFADNEQF
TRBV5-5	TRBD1	ASSLTGQTSYEQY
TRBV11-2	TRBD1	ASSPWGTANTGELF
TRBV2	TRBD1	ASSVTVGQATNWGYGYT
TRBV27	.	ASRDRQSNEKLF
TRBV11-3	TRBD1	ATKGAGTEQY
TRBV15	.	ATSRDFVGELF
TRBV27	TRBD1	ASSTWTGSEYYNEQF
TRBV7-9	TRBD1	ASSSLTGSRAYEQY
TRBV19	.	ASSTGTNTGELF
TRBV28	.	ASSVTTEYEQY
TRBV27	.	ARRFWSGLHNEKLF